The entry below describes one T cell receptor (beta chain). There is no known antigen for this receptor. Per-base qualities were not stored, and no clone one base away is much larger. The data derive from a study of B cell selection in AIRE deficiency (dated by TCRdb to about 2019). Background on the whole study: TCRbeta repertoires of sorted blood CD4+ conventional T cells and regulatory T cells were compared between AIRE-deficient patients and healthy controls. The TCR-sequenced cohort comprised roughly 5 AIRE-deficient APECED patients and roughly 5 healthy control donors.

Conventional CD4 T cells were sorted as CD4+CD127+ cells. The healthy donors who provided the control samples were not related to the patients. Sorting of Tconv and Treg cells intended for TCRbeta sequencing was performed on a FACSAria flow cytometer. The sorted cells were collected in 5-ml round-bottom polystyrene tubes, and the dry cell pellets were frozen at -80 degrees C prior to sequencing. The full study reports these points: Shared Treg sequences had shorter CDR3s, which reflects a bias toward rearrangements containing few non-templated nucleotide insertions. TCRBV gene usage, CDR3 length and TCR diversity in Tconv and Treg cells from AIRE-deficient patients were found to be similar to those in cells from healthy donors. Only TCRbeta chains were sequenced; around 40% of shared healthy-donor Treg sequences also occurred in healthy Tconv, possibly because of differing TCRalpha chains. Among several thousand shared Treg TCRbeta sequences, roughly 32% were shared exclusively by healthy donors and under 10% exclusively by patients, which suggests that Treg selection is less efficient in the absence of AIRE. Roughly 30.6% of the Treg TCRbeta sequences shared among healthy donors turned up in patient Tconv cells, suggesting that Treg-biased clones are diverted into the Tconv compartment.

TCRbeta chain sequencing was performed with the immunoSEQ platform. The paper's data handling went like this. When conventional T cell repertoires were pooled, 85,000 to 120,000 distinct in-frame TCRbeta sequences were obtained from patients and some 130,000 from healthy donors. Treg TCRbeta sequences found in two or more individuals were classed as public, and these public Treg TCRbeta sequences were then looked for in Tconv repertoires. Differences between groups were assessed using Mann-Whitney U tests with Bonferroni-Dunn correction in GraphPad Prism 7.03. Held by TCRdb, this immuneACCESS table contains in-frame sequences only and omits some clones. Under half of the omission traces to an unresolved V gene where checked; the cause of the rest is unknown. That table furnishes V, J and clone size, whereas the DNA furnished D and trimming. Across this sample there are around 24,000 clones, with approximately 96% seen only once. The biggest ten clones account for under 0.2% of the sample.

The sequenced sample was CD4+CD127+ conventional T cells sorted from PBMCs. This sequence originates from a human donor in good health.

The CDR3 loop reads CASSQDHGGAGANVLTF. At the DNA level, the sequence is TGCGCCAGCAGCCAAGATCACGGGGGAGCTGGGGCCAACGTCCTGACTTTC. The chain is assembled from TRBV4-3 and TRBJ2-6; TRBD2 might be the D gene, on 6 matching bases. V loses 0 bases, J loses 2 bases, and the germline ends lie 11 bases apart. CDR1 LGHNA and CDR2 YSLEER were looked up in the germline V gene. CDR3 length: 17 amino acids, cysteine to phenylalanine. Only the CDR3 DNA stays, 51 bases, in frame from base 1.